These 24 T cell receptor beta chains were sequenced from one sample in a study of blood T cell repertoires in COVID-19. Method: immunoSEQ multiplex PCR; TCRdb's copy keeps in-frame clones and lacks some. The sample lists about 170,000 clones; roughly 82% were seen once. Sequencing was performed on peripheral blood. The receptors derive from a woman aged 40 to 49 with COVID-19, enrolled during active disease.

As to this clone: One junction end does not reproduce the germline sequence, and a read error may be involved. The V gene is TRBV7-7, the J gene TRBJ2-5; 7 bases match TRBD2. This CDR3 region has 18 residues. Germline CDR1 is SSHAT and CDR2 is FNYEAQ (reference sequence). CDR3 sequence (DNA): TGTGCTAGCAGCTACGACAGCGGGGCGCCGAACCGGGGGAGTTCCCAGTACTTC. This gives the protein CASSYDSGAPNRGSSQYF.

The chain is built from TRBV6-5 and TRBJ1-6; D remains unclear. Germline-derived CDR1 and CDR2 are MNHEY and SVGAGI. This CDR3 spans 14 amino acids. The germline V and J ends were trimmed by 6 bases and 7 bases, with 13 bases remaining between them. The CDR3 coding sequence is TGTGCCAGCAGAACGACATCACAAAATTCACCCCTCCACTTT. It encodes CASRTTSQNSPLHF.

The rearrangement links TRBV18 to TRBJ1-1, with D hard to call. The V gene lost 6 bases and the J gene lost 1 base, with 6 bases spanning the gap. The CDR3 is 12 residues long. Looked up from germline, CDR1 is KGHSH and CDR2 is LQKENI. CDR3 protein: CASSRENTEAFF. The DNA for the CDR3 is TGTGCCAGCTCGCGGGAGAACACTGAAGCTTTCTTT.

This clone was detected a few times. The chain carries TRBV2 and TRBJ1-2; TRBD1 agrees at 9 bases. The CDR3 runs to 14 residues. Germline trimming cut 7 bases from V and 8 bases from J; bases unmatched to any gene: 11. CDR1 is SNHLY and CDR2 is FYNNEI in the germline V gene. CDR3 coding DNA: TGTGCCAGCATGGGGGGACAGGGACAGAACGGCTACACCTTC. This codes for CASMGGQGQNGYTF. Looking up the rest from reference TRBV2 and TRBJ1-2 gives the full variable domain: EPEVTQTPSHQVTQMGQEVILRCVPISNHLYFYWYRQILGQKVEFLVSFYNNEISEKSEIFDDQFSVERPDGSNFTLKIRSTKLEDSAMYFCASMGGQGQNGYTFGSGTRLTVV.

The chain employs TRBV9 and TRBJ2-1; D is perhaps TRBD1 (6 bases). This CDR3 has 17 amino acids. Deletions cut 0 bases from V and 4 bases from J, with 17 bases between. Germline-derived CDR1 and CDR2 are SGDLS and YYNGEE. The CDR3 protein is CASSVGARTVAYNEQFF. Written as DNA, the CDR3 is TGTGCCAGCAGCGTAGGGGCCCGGACAGTGGCTTACAATGAGCAGTTCTTC.

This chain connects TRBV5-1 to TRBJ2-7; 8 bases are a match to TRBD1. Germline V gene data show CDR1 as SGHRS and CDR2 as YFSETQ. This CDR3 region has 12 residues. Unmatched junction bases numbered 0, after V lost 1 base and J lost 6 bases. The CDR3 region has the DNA TGCGCCAGCAGCTTGACAGGGGGCGAGCAGTACGTC. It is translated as CASSLTGGEQYV.

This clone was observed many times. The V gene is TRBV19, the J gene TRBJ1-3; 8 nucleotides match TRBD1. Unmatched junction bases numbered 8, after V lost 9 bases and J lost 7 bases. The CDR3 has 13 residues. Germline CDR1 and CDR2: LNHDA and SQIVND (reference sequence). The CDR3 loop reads CASSGTGGNTIYF. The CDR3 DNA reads TGTGCCAGCTCCGGGACAGGTGGGAACACCATATATTTT. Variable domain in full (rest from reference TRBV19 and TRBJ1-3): DGGITQSPKYLFRKEGQNVTLSCEQNLNHDAMYWYRQDPGQGLRLIYYSQIVNDFQKGDIAEGYSVSREKKESFPLTVTSAQKNPTAFYLCASSGTGGNTIYFGEGSWLTVV.

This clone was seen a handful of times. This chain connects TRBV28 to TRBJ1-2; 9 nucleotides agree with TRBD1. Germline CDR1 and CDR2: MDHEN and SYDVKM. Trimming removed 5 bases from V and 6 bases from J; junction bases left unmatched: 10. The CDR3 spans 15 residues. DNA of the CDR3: TGTGCCAGCAGTCGTCCTGGACAGGGGCTTGATGGCTACACCTTC. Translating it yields CASSRPGQGLDGYTF.

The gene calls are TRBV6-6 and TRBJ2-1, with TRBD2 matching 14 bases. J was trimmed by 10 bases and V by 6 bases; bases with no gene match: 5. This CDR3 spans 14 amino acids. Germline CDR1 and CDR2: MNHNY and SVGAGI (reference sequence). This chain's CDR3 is CASRGLAGDWEQFF. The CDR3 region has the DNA TGTGCCAGCAGGGGACTAGCGGGAGATTGGGAGCAGTTCTTC.

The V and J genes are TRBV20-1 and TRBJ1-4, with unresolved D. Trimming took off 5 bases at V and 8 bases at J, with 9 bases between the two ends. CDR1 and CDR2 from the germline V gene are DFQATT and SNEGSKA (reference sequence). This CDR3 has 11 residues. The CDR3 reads CSAGPGEKLFF. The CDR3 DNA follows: TGCAGTGCTGGGCCGGGAGAAAAACTGTTTTTT.

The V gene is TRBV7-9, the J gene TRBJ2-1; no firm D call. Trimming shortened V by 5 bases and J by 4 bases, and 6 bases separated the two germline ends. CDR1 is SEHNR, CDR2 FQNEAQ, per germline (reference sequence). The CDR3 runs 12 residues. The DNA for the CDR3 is TGTGCCAGCAGCACCGAGTACAATGAGCAGTTCTTC. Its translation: CASSTEYNEQFF.

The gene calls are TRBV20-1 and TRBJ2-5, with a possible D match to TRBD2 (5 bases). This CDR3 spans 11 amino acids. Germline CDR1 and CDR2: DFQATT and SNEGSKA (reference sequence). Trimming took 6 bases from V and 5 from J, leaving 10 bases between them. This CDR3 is CSATGVETQYF. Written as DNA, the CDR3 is TGCAGTGCGACCGGGGTGGAGACCCAGTACTTC.

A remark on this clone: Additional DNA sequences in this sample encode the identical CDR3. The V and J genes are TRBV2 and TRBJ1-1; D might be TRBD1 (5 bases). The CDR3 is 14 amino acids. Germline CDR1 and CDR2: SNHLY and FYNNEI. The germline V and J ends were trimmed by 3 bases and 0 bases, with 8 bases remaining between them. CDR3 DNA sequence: TGTGCCAGCAGTGATCAGGGATTGAACACTGAAGCTTTCTTT. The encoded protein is CASSDQGLNTEAFF.

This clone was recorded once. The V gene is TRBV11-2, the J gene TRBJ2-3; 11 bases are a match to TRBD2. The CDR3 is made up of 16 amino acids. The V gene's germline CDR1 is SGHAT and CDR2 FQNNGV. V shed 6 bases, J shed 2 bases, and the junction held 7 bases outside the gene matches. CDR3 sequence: CASRRMGLADTDTQYF. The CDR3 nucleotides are TGTGCCAGCAGAAGGATGGGACTAGCGGACACAGATACGCAGTATTTT.

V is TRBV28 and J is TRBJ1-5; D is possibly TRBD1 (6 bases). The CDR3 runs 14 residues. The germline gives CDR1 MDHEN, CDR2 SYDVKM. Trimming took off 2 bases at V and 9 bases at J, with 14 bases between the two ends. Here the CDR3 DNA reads TGTGCCAGCAGTTTAGTGACAGGCCGGGGGCCCCAGCATTTT. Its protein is CASSLVTGRGPQHF.

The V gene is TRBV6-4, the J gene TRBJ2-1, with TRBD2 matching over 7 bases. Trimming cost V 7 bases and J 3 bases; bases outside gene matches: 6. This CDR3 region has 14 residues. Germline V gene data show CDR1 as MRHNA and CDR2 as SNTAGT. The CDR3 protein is CASKRDSSYNEQFF. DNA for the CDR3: TGTGCCAGCAAGCGGGACTCGAGCTACAATGAGCAGTTCTTC.

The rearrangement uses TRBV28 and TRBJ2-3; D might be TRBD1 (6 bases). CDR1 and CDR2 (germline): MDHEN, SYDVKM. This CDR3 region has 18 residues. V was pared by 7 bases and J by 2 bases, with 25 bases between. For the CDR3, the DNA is TGTGCCAGCACCCAAACCCCCAACAGGGCTCCGTTCACAGATACGCAGTATTTT. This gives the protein CASTQTPNRAPFTDTQYF. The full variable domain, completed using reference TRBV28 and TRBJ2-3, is DVKVTQSSRYLVKRTGEKVFLECVQDMDHENMFWYRQDPGLGLRLIYFSYDVKMKEKGDIPEGYSVSREKKERFSLILESASTNQTSMYLCASTQTPNRAPFTDTQYFGPGTRLTVL.

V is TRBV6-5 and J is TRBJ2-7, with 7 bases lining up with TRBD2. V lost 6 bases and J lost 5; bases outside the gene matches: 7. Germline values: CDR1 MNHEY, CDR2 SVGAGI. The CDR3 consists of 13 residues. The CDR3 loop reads CASRSSGLNEQYF. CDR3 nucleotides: TGTGCCAGCAGATCTAGCGGTTTGAACGAGCAGTACTTC.

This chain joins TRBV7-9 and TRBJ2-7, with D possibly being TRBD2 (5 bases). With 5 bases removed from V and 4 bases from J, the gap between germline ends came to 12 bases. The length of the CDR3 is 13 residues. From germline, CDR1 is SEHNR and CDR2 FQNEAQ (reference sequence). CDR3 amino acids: CASSPRTGYEQYF. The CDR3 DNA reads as TGTGCCAGCAGCCCCCGGACGGGGTACGAGCAGTACTTC. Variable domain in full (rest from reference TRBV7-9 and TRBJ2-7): DTGVSQNPRHKITKRGQNVTFRCDPISEHNRLYWYRQTLGQGPEFLTYFQNEAQLEKSRLLSDRFSAERPKGSFSTLEIQRTEQGDSAMYLCASSPRTGYEQYFGPGTRLTVT.

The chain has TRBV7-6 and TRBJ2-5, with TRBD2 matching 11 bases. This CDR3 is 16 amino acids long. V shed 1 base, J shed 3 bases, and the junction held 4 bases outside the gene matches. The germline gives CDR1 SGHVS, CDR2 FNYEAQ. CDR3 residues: CASSLGSGGAKETQYF. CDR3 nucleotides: TGTGCCAGCAGCTTAGGTAGCGGGGGGGCCAAAGAGACCCAGTACTTC.

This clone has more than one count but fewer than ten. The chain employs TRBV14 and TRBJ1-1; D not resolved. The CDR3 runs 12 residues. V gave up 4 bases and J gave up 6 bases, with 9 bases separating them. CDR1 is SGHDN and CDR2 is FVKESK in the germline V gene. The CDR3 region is CASSPRWSEAFF. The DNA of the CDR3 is TGTGCCAGCAGCCCGCGTTGGTCTGAAGCTTTCTTT.

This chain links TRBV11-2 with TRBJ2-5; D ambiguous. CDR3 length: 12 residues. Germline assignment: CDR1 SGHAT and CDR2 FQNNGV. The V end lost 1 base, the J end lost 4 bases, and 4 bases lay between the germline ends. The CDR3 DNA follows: TGTGCCAGCAGCTTAGGCGCAGAGACCCAGTACTTC. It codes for CASSLGAETQYF.

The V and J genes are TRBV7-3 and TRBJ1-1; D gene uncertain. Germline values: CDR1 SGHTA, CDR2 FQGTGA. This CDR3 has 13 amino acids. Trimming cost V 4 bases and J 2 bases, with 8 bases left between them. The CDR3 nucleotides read TGTGCCAGCAGCTCTGGCAGTAACACTGAAGCTTTCTTT. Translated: CASSSGSNTEAFF.

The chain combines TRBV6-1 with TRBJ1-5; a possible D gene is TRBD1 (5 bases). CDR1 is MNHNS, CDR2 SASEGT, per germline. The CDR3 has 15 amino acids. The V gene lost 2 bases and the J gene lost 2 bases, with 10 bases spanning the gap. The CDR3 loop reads CASSELTVGNQPQHF. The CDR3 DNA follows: TGTGCCAGCAGTGAATTGACAGTCGGCAATCAGCCCCAGCATTTT.